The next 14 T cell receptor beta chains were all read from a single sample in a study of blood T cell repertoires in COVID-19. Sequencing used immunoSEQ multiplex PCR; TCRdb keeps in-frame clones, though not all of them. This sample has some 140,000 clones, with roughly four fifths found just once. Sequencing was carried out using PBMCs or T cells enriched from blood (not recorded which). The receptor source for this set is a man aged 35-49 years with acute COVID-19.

CDR3 sequence: CASSFEDTEAFF. The CDR3 coding sequence is TGTGCCAGCAGCTTTGAGGACACTGAAGCTTTCTTT. The chain links TRBV7-9 to TRBJ1-1; D remains ambiguous. This CDR3 contains 12 residues. Germline V gives CDR1 SEHNR, CDR2 FQNEAQ (reference sequence). Trimming left V 3 bases short and J 3 bases short, with 5 bases between.

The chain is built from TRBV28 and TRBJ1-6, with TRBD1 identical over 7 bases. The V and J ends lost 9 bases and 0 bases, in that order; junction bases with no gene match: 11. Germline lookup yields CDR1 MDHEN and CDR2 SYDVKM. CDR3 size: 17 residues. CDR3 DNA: TGTGCCAGTCACGAAACAGGGGAGAGCTCCTATAATTCACCCCTCCACTTT. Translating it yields CASHETGESSYNSPLHF.

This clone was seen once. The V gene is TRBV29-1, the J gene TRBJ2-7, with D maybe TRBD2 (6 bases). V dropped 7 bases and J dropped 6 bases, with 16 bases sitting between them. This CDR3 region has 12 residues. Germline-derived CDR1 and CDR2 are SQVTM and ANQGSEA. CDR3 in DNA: TGCAGCGCCGATGGAGCGGGTGGCGAGCAGTACTTC. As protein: CSADGAGGEQYF.

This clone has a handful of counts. The CDR3: CAISEWGQGAVYGYTF. CDR3 nucleotides: TGTGCCATCAGTGAGTGGGGACAGGGGGCCGTCTATGGCTACACCTTC. This chain uses TRBV10-3 with TRBJ1-2; TRBD1 agrees at 12 bases. Looked up from germline, CDR1 is ENHRY and CDR2 is SYGVKD. The CDR3 is 16 residues long. V dropped 1 base and J dropped 4; count of bases not matched to a gene: 4.

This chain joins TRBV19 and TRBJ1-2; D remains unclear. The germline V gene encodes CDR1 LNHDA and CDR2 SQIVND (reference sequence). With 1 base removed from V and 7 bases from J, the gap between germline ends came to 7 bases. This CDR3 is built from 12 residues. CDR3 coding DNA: TGTGCCAGTAGTATAGGGAGGGTTGGCTACACCTTC. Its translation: CASSIGRVGYTF.

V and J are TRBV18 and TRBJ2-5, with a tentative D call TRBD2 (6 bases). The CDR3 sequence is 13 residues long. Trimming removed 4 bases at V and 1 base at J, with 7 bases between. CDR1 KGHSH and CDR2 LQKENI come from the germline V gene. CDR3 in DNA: TGTGCCAGCTCACTCGGGGGCCAAGAGACCCAGTACTTC. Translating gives CASSLGGQETQYF.

Here the CDR3 reads CASSQDQDNLPKNIQYF. CDR3 in DNA: TGTGCCAGCAGCCAAGATCAGGACAACTTACCCAAAAACATTCAGTACTTC. The rearrangement joins TRBV4-2 to TRBJ2-4, with D possibly being TRBD1 (5 bases). Germline assignment: CDR1 LGHNA and CDR2 YNFKEQ. CDR3 length: 17 amino acids. Trimming took off 0 bases at V and 2 bases at J, with 14 bases between the two ends.

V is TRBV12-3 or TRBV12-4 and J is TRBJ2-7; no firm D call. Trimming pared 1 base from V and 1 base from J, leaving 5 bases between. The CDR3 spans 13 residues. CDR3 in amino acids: CASSLGESYEQYF. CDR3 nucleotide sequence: TGTGCCAGCAGTTTAGGCGAGTCCTACGAGCAGTACTTC.

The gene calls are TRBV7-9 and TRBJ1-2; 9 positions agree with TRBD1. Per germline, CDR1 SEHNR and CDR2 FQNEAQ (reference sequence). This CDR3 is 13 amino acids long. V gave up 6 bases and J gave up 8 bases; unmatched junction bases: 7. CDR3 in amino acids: CASRFGQGMGYTF. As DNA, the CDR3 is TGTGCCAGCAGATTTGGACAGGGGATGGGCTACACCTTC.

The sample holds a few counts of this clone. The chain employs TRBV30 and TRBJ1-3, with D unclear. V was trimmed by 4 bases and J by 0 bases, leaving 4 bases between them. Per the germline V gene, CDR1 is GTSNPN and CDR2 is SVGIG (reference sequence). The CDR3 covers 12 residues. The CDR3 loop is CAWTGSGNTIYF. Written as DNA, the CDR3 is TGTGCCTGGACAGGCTCTGGAAACACCATATATTTT. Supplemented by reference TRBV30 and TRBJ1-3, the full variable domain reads SQTIHQWPATLVQPVGSPLSLECTVEGTSNPNLYWYRQAAGRGLQLLFYSVGIGQISSEVPQNLSASRPQDRQFILSSKKLLLSDSGFYLCAWTGSGNTIYFGEGSWLTVV.

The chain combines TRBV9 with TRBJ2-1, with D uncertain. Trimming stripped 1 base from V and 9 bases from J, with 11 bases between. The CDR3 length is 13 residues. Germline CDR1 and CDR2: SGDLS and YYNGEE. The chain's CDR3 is CASSVFSGREQFF. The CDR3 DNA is TGTGCCAGCAGCGTATTTTCAGGCCGTGAGCAGTTCTTC.

CDR3 bases: TGTGCCACAGGGGGCAGGGAAGGTGAAGCTTTCTTT. It specifies CATGGREGEAFF. This sequence joins TRBV10-3 and TRBJ1-1; 8 positions match TRBD1. The CDR3 consists of 12 residues. Looked up from germline, CDR1 is ENHRY and CDR2 is SYGVKD. Trimming at V came to 10 bases and at J to 7 bases, leaving 8 bases not matched to a gene.

The CDR3 region has the DNA TGTGCCAGCAGCCCGCCGGGGGGGCGGAATACGCAGTATTTT. It codes for CASSPPGGRNTQYF. The chain couples TRBV7-9 to TRBJ2-3; 8 bases align to TRBD2. Germline lookup yields CDR1 SEHNR and CDR2 FQNEAQ (reference sequence). The CDR3 is 14 residues long. The ends lost 5 bases at V and 7 bases at J; junction bases unmatched: 8.

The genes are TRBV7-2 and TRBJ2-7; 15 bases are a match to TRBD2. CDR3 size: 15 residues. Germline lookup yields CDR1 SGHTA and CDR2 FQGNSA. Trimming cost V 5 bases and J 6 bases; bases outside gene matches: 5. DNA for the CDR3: TGTGCCAGCAGCACTGGACTAGCGGGGGGGCGCGAGCAGTACTTC. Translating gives CASSTGLAGGREQYF.